The T cell receptor (beta chain) under discussion was sequenced for a study of shared clonotypes between healthy human individuals. Study results and caveats: Sampling involved blood alone; tissue repertoires likely differ.

Every donor was a Caucasian adult from Nashville, Tennessee. Per the original data handling: With immunoSEQ giving junction-only sequences and no quality scores, filtering differed. Assay: immunoSEQ multiplex PCR; the TCRdb copy retains only in-frame clones and omits some. The V and J calls and clone size were taken over from that table, and D and trimming were inferred from the DNA. The repertoire has 300,000 to 350,000 clones, more than 60% of them found once; the top ten carry 8% to 13%. To note about this clone: Its target is not known.

V dropped 6 bases and J dropped 6; count of bases not matched to a gene: 6. Germline CDR1 is MNHEY and CDR2 is SVGAGI. There are 14 residues in the CDR3. The origin of this receptor is a young man in good health. The sample consisted of memory CD4+ T cells sorted from blood. Subset in this sample: CD45RA-negative fraction. The gene calls are TRBV6-5 and TRBJ2-3, with 10 bases fitting TRBD1. The DNA of the CDR3 is TGTGCCAGCAGACATGACAGGGGGCTGGATACGCAGTATTTT. Its protein product is CASRHDRGLDTQYF.